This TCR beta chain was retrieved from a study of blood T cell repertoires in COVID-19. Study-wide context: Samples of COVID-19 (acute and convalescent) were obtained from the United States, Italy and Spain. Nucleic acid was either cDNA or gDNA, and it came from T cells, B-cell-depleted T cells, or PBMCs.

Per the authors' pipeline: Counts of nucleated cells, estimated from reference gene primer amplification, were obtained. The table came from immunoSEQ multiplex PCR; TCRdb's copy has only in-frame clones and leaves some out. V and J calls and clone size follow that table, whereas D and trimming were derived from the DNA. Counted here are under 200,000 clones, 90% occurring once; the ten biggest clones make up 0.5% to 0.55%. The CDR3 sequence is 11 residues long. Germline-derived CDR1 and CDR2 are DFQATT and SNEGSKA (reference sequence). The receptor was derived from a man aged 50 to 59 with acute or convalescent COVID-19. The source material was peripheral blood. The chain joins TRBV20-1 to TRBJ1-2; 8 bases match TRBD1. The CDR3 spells CSPTGGYGYTF. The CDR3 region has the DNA TGCAGCCCCACAGGGGGCTATGGCTACACCTTC.